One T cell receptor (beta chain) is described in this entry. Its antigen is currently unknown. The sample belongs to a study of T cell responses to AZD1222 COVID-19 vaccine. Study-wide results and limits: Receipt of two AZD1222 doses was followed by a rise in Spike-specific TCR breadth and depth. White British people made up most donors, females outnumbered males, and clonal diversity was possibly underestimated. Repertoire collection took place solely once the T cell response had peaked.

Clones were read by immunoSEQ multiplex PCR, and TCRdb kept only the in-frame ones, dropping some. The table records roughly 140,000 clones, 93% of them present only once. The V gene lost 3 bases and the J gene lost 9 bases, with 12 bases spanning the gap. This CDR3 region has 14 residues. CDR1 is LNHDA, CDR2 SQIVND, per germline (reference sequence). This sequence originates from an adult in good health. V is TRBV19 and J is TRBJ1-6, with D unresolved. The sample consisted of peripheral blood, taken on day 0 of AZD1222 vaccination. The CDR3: CASSMALRASPLHF. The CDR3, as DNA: TGTGCCAGTAGTATGGCCTTAAGGGCTTCACCCCTCCACTTT.